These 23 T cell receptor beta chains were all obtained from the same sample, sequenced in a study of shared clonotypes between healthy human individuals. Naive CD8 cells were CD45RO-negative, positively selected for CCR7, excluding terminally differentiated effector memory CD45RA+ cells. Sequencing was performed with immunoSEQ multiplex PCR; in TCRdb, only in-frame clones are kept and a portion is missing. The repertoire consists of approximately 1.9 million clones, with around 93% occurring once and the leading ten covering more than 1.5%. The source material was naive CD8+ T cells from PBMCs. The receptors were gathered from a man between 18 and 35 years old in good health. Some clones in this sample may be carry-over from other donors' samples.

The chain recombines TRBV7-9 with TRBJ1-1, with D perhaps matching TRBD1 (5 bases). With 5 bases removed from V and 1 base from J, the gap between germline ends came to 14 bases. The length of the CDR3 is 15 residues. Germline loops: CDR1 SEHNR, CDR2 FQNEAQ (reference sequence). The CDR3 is CASSRDSFKNTEAFF. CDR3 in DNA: TGTGCCAGCAGCCGCGACAGCTTTAAGAACACTGAAGCTTTCTTT. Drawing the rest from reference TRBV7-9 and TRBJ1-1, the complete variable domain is DTGVSQNPRHKITKRGQNVTFRCDPISEHNRLYWYRQTLGQGPEFLTYFQNEAQLEKSRLLSDRFSAERPKGSFSTLEIQRTEQGDSAMYLCASSRDSFKNTEAFFGQGTRLTVV.

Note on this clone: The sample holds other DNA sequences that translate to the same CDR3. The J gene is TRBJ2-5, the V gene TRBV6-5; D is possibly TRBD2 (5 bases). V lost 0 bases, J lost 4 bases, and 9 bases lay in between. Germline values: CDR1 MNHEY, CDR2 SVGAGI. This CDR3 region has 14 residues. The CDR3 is CASSYSRVVETQYF. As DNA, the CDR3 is TGTGCCAGCAGTTACTCGAGGGTGGTAGAGACCCAGTACTTC.

CDR3 region: CASSWSGSNTEAFF. For the CDR3, the DNA is TGTGCCAGTAGTTGGAGCGGATCGAACACTGAAGCTTTCTTT. V gene TRBV19 combines with J gene TRBJ1-1; no clear D. V lost 5 bases to trimming and J lost 1 base, with 11 bases between them. CDR3 length: 14 amino acids. CDR1 is LNHDA, CDR2 SQIVND, per germline (reference sequence).

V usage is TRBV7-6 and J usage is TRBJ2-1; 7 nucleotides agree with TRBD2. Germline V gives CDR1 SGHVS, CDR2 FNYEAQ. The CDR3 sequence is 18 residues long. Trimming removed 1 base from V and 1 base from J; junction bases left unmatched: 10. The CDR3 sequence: CASSLGAGVWASYNEQFF. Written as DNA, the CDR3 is TGTGCCAGCAGCTTAGGGGCGGGAGTTTGGGCTTCCTACAATGAGCAGTTCTTC.

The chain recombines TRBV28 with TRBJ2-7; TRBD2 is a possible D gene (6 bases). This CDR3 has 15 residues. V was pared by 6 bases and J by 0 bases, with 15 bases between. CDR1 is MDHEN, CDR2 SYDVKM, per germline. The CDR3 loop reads CASSQGLQSSYEQYF. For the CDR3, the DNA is TGTGCCAGCAGCCAGGGACTTCAGAGCTCCTACGAGCAGTACTTC. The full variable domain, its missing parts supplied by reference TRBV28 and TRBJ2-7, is DVKVTQSSRYLVKRTGEKVFLECVQDMDHENMFWYRQDPGLGLRLIYFSYDVKMKEKGDIPEGYSVSREKKERFSLILESASTNQTSMYLCASSQGLQSSYEQYFGPGTRLTVT.

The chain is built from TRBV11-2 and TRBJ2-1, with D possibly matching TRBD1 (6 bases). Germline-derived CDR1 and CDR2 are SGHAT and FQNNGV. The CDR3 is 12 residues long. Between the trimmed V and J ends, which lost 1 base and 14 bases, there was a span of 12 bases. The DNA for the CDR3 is TGTGCCAGCAGCTTAGGGGGGCAGGGTAAGTTCTTC. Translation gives CASSLGGQGKFF.

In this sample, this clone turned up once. CDR3 DNA sequence: TGTGCCAGCAGTTTACGGGGACTAGCGGGAGCGGCCAAAAACATTCAGTACTTC. Residues: CASSLRGLAGAAKNIQYF. This rearrangement joins TRBV28 to TRBJ2-4; 14 bases are shared with TRBD2. Looked up from germline, CDR1 is MDHEN and CDR2 is SYDVKM. The CDR3 is 18 amino acids. Trimming took 2 bases from V and 1 from J; bases not matched to a gene: 4.

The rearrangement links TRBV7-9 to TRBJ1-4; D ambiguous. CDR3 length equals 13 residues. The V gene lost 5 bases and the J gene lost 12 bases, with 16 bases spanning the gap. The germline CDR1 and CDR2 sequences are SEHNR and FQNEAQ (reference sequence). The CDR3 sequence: CASSPPLGVELFF. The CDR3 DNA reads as TGTGCCAGCAGCCCACCTCTGGGAGTAGAACTGTTTTTT.

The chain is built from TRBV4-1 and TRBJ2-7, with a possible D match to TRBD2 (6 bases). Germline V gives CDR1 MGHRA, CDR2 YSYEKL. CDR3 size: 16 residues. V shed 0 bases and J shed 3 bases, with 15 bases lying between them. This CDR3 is CASSQDLAAGDYEQYF. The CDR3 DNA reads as TGCGCCAGCAGCCAAGACTTAGCGGCCGGAGACTACGAGCAGTACTTC.

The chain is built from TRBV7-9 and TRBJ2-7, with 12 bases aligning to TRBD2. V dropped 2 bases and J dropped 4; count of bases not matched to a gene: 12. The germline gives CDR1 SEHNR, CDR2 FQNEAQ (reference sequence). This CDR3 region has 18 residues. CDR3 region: CASSLPFSTSGSGYEQYF. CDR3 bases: TGTGCCAGCAGCTTACCATTCTCGACTAGCGGGAGTGGATACGAGCAGTACTTC.

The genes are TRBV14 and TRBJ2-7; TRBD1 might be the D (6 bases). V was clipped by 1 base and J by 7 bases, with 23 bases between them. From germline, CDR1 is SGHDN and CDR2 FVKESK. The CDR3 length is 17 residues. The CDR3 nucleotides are TGTGCCAGCAGCCAAGTGGCAGTATACAGGGACGAGGAGGAGCAGTACTTC. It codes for CASSQVAVYRDEEEQYF. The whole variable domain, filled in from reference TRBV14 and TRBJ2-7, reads EAGVTQFPSHSVIEKGQTVTLRCDPISGHDNLYWYRRVMGKEIKFLLHFVKESKQDESGMPNNRFLAERTGGTYSTLKVQPAELEDSGVYFCASSQVAVYRDEEEQYFGPGTRLTVT.

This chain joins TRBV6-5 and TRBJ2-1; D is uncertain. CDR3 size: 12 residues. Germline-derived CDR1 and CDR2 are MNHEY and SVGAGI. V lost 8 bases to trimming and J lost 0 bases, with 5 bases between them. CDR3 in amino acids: CASLGSYNEQFF. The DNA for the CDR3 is TGTGCCAGCCTGGGCTCCTACAATGAGCAGTTCTTC.

The CDR3 here is CASSYSESNYGYTF. The CDR3 nucleotides read TGTGCCAGCAGTTACTCCGAGTCTAACTATGGCTACACCTTC. The chain has TRBV6-5 and TRBJ1-2; D uncertain. Germline lookup yields CDR1 MNHEY and CDR2 SVGAGI. V was trimmed by 0 bases and J by 0 bases, leaving 5 bases between them. This CDR3 is built from 14 residues.

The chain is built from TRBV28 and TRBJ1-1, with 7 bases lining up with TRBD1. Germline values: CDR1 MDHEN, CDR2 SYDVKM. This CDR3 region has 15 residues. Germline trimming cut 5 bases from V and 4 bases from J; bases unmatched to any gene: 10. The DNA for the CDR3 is TGTGCCAGCAGTCCAGGGCAGGGGGTGTTCACTGAAGCTTTCTTT. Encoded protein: CASSPGQGVFTEAFF.

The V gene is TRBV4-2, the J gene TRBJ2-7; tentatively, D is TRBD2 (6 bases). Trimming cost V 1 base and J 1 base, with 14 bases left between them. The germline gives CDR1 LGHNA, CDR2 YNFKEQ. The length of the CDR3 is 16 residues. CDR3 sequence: CASSQGEEFWSYEQYF. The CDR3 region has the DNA TGTGCCAGCAGCCAAGGGGAGGAATTTTGGTCCTACGAGCAGTACTTC.

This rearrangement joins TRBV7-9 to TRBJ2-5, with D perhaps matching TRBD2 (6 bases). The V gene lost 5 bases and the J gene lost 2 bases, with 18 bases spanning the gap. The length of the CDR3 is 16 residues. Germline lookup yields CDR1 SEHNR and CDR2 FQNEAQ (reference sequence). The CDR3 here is CASSQGDSGPQETQYF. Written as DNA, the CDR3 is TGTGCCAGCAGCCAAGGGGATAGCGGCCCGCAAGAGACCCAGTACTTC.

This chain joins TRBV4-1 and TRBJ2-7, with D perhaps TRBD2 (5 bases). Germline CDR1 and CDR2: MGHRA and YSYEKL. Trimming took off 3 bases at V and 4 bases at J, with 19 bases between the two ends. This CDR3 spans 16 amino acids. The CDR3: CASSQNPETIIYEQYF. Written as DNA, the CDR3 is TGCGCCAGCAGCCAGAACCCCGAGACTATTATATACGAGCAGTACTTC.

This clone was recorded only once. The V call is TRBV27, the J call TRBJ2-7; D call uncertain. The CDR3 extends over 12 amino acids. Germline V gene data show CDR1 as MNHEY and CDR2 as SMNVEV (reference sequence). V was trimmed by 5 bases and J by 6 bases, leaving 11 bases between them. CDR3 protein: CASSPRVGEQYF. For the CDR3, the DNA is TGTGCCAGCAGTCCCCGAGTGGGCGAGCAGTACTTC.

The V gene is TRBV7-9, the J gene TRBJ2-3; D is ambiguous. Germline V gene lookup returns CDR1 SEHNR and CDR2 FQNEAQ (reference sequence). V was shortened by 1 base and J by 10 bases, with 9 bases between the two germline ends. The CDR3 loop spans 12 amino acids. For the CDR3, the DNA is TGTGCCAGCAGCTTAGGGGTTGGGGCGCAGTATTTT. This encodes CASSLGVGAQYF.

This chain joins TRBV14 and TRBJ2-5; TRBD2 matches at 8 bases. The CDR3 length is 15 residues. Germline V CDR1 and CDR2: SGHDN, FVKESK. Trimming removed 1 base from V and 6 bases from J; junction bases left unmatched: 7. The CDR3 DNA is TGTGCCAGCAGCCAAGCGGGACTAGGAGGAAAGACCCAGTACTTC. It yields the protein CASSQAGLGGKTQYF. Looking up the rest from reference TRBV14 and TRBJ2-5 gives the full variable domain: EAGVTQFPSHSVIEKGQTVTLRCDPISGHDNLYWYRRVMGKEIKFLLHFVKESKQDESGMPNNRFLAERTGGTYSTLKVQPAELEDSGVYFCASSQAGLGGKTQYFGPGTRLLVL.

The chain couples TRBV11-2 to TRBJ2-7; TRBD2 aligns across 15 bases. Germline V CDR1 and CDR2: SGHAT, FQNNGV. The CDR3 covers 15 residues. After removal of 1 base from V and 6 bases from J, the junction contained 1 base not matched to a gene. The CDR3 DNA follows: TGTGCCAGCAGCTTAGGGGGACTAGCGGGAGGCGAGCAGTACTTC. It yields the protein CASSLGGLAGGEQYF.

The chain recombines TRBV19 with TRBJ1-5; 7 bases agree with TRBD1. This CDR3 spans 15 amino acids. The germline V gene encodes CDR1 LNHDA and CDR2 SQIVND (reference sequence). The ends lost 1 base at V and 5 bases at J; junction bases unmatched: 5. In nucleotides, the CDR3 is TGTGCCAGTAGTATAGGGAGGGGGCTAGATCAGCCCCAGCATTTT. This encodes CASSIGRGLDQPQHF.

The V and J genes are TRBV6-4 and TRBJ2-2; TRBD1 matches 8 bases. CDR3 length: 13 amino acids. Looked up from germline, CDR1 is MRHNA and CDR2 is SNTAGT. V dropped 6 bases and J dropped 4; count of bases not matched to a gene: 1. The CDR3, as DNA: TGTGCCAGCAGACAGGGGGGCACCGGGGAGCTGTTTTTT. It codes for CASRQGGTGELFF.